The entry below describes one TCR beta chain. Its specificity is not known. Profiled with immunoSEQ multiplex PCR; TCRdb holds only in-frame clones, not every one. The table has under 15,000 clones, 50% to 80% seen once. The sample belongs to a study of neoadjuvant anti-PD-1 for oral cavity cancer. Study overall: Around day 43, patients without progression received a fourth nivolumab dose before surgery. Whole-study findings and limits: Each response group had just a few patients in TCR analyses.

Trimming took 8 bases from V and 2 from J, leaving 12 bases between them. CDR3 length equals 13 residues. Germline V gene sequence: CDR1 PRHDT, CDR2 FYEKMQ (reference sequence). Patients had newly diagnosed, untreated stage II-IVA oral cavity squamous cell carcinoma. No culture or expansion preceded analysis of these blood cells. This TCR was sampled from a person aged 40 to 85 with oral cavity squamous cell carcinoma. The sample was PBMCs, taken before nivolumab (anti-PD-1) treatment. V and J are TRBV13 and TRBJ1-2, with D tentatively TRBD1 (6 bases). The chain's CDR3 is CASSLDRNYGYTF. CDR3 DNA sequence: TGTGCCAGCTCCCTAGACAGGAACTATGGCTACACCTTC.